This entry is about one T cell receptor beta chain. No antigen is known for it. This specimen belongs to a study of identical twins. TCRdb re-derived calls from the 5' RACE reads in MiXCR, one entry per CDR3 protein. The data contain fewer than 650,000 distinct CDR3 sequences, 7% to 7.5% of them singletons. Donors uniformly comprised healthy Caucasians. This CDR3 comprises 14 residues. V lost 7 bases and J lost 2; bases outside the gene matches: 6. The V gene's germline CDR1 is MNHEY and CDR2 SMNVEV (reference sequence). Study-wide results and limits: Twins' excess sharing was less marked for out-of-frame beta sequences.

The sample also formed part of further work on yellow fever vaccine responses in identical twins.

Sequencing used PBMCs. The clonotype originates from a young woman in good health. The J gene is TRBJ2-7, the V gene TRBV27; TRBD2 matches 9 bases. The CDR3 DNA reads TGTGCCAGCAAGCGGCTAGCGGGAACCTACGAGCAGTACTTC. This translates into CASKRLAGTYEQYF.